The rows below give T cell receptor beta chains drawn from one sample of a study of technical replicates of blood from several donors. Assay: immunoSEQ multiplex PCR; the TCRdb copy retains only in-frame clones and omits some. The sample includes around 50,000 clones, roughly 92% of them seen just once. Specimen: T cells isolated from PBMCs. Receptors originate from a human donor in good health. The CDR3 runs from the conserved cysteine through the conserved F or W. The D gene is left open where the match is weak. Size is stated for part of the rows, as once, few or many counts, or as a class when the clone is expanded.

abundance: NA
d_gene: TRBD1
len: 16
j_gene: TRBJ1-4
v_gene: TRBV28
CDR3aa: CASSWTGRSTNEKLFF
CDR3nt: TGTGCCAGCAGTTGGACAGGGCGTTCAACTAATGAAAAACTGTTTTTT

abundance: NA
d_gene: TRBD1
len: 16
j_gene: TRBJ2-7
v_gene: TRBV5-1
CDR3aa: CASSFGRTGGRNEQYF
CDR3nt: TGCGCCAGCAGCTTCGGCCGGACAGGCGGACGTAACGAGCAGTACTTC

abundance: NA
d_gene: NA
len: 15
j_gene: TRBJ1-3
v_gene: TRBV6-6
CDR3aa: CASRSDRLSGNTIYF
CDR3nt: TGTGCCAGCAGGTCGGACAGACTCTCTGGAAACACCATATATTTT

abundance: NA
d_gene: TRBD2
len: 15
j_gene: TRBJ2-7
v_gene: TRBV9
CDR3aa: CASSVSGGPNYEQYF
CDR3nt: TGTGCCAGCAGCGTTAGCGGGGGGCCCAACTACGAGCAGTACTTC

abundance: NA
d_gene: TRBD1
len: 15
j_gene: TRBJ1-4
v_gene: TRBV28
CDR3aa: CASDTPGTGEEKLFF
CDR3nt: TGTGCCAGCGATACACCCGGGACAGGGGAGGAAAAACTGTTTTTT

abundance: NA
d_gene: NA
len: 14
j_gene: TRBJ2-2
v_gene: TRBV6-5
CDR3aa: CASSYSGVPGELFF
CDR3nt: TGTGCCAGCAGTTACTCAGGGGTTCCCGGGGAGCTGTTTTTT

abundance: NA
d_gene: NA
len: 15
j_gene: TRBJ2-2
v_gene: TRBV12-5
CDR3aa: CASGEGRPNTGELFF
CDR3nt: TGTGCTAGTGGGGAGGGTCGTCCGAACACCGGGGAGCTGTTTTTT

abundance: once
d_gene: NA
len: 14
j_gene: TRBJ2-7
v_gene: TRBV7-9
CDR3aa: CASSLMAVSYEQYF
CDR3nt: TGTGCCAGCAGCTTAATGGCGGTCTCCTACGAGCAGTACTTC

abundance: NA
d_gene: NA
len: 15
j_gene: TRBJ2-7
v_gene: TRBV11-2
CDR3aa: CASSLELGRPHEQYF
CDR3nt: TGTGCCAGCAGCTTAGAATTAGGCAGGCCCCACGAGCAGTACTTC

abundance: NA
d_gene: TRBD2
len: 16
j_gene: TRBJ2-2
v_gene: TRBV5-1
CDR3aa: CASSIGLASTTGELFF
CDR3nt: TGCGCCAGTTCTATAGGACTAGCATCTACCACCGGGGAGCTGTTTTTT

abundance: once
d_gene: TRBD1
len: 14
j_gene: TRBJ1-1
v_gene: TRBV7-9
CDR3aa: CASSRQGTTTEAFF
CDR3nt: TGTGCCAGCAGCCGACAGGGGACCACCACTGAAGCTTTCTTT

abundance: NA
d_gene: NA
len: 14
j_gene: TRBJ2-7
v_gene: TRBV6-5
CDR3aa: CASSYSAGSYEQYF
CDR3nt: TGTGCCAGCAGTTACTCGGCAGGCTCCTACGAGCAGTACTTC

abundance: NA
d_gene: NA
len: 17
j_gene: TRBJ2-1
v_gene: TRBV5-1
CDR3aa: CASSLDYPGGTYNEQFF
CDR3nt: TGCGCCAGCAGCTTGGATTATCCGGGGGGCACCTACAATGAGCAGTTCTTC

abundance: NA
d_gene: NA
len: 14
j_gene: TRBJ1-1
v_gene: TRBV9
CDR3aa: CASSEGGGGTEAFF
CDR3nt: TGTGCCAGCAGCGAGGGAGGGGGTGGTACTGAAGCTTTCTTT

abundance: NA
d_gene: NA
len: 13
j_gene: TRBJ2-7
v_gene: TRBV5-1
CDR3aa: CASSLERTDKQYF
CDR3nt: TGCGCCAGCAGCCTTGAGCGGACAGACAAGCAGTACTTC

abundance: once
d_gene: NA
len: 12
j_gene: TRBJ2-2
v_gene: TRBV7-6
CDR3aa: CASSHPSGELFF
CDR3nt: TGTGCCAGCAGCCACCCCAGCGGGGAGCTGTTTTTT

abundance: NA
d_gene: TRBD1
len: 18
j_gene: TRBJ1-3
v_gene: TRBV5-1
CDR3aa: CASIPGGTGPLSGNTIYF
CDR3nt: TGCGCCAGCATTCCAGGCGGGACAGGCCCCCTCTCTGGAAACACCATATATTTT

abundance: NA
d_gene: TRBD1
len: 13
j_gene: TRBJ2-3
v_gene: TRBV5-1
CDR3aa: CASSTGQGNTQYF
CDR3nt: TGCGCCAGCAGCACCGGACAGGGGAATACGCAGTATTTT

abundance: NA
d_gene: NA
len: 11
j_gene: TRBJ2-1
v_gene: TRBV5-1
CDR3aa: CASSFNNEQFF
CDR3nt: TGCGCCAGCAGCTTCAACAATGAGCAGTTCTTC

abundance: NA
d_gene: TRBD2
len: 13
j_gene: TRBJ2-1
v_gene: TRBV5-1
CDR3aa: CASSSSGGDEQFF
CDR3nt: TGCGCCAGCAGTTCAAGCGGGGGGGATGAGCAGTTCTTC

abundance: once
d_gene: NA
len: 15
j_gene: TRBJ1-4
v_gene: TRBV5-4
CDR3aa: CASIPETATNEKLFF
CDR3nt: TGTGCCAGCATCCCTGAGACAGCCACTAATGAAAAACTGTTTTTT

abundance: NA
d_gene: NA
len: 16
j_gene: TRBJ2-5
v_gene: TRBV11-2
CDR3aa: CASSLTPTRYQETQYF
CDR3nt: TGTGCCAGCAGCTTAACTCCGACAAGGTACCAAGAGACCCAGTACTTC

abundance: NA
d_gene: TRBD2
len: 17
j_gene: TRBJ2-3
v_gene: TRBV7-9
CDR3aa: CASSLITSGGGTDTQYF
CDR3nt: TGTGCCAGCAGCTTAATTACTAGCGGGGGGGGCACAGATACGCAGTATTTT

abundance: NA
d_gene: TRBD1
len: 16
j_gene: TRBJ2-7
v_gene: TRBV11-3
CDR3aa: CASSYLSGTGTYEQYF
CDR3nt: TGTGCCAGCAGCTATTTGTCCGGGACAGGAACCTACGAGCAGTACTTC

abundance: NA
d_gene: NA
len: 16
j_gene: TRBJ1-1
v_gene: TRBV15
CDR3aa: CATSREQGSWSTEAFF
CDR3nt: TGTGCCACCAGCAGAGAACAGGGATCGTGGAGCACTGAAGCTTTCTTT

abundance: NA
d_gene: TRBD1
len: 16
j_gene: TRBJ1-3
v_gene: TRBV6-6
CDR3aa: CASIHRGGYSGNTIYF
CDR3nt: TGTGCCAGTATACACAGGGGCGGTTACTCTGGAAACACCATATATTTT

abundance: NA
d_gene: TRBD2
len: 15
j_gene: TRBJ2-5
v_gene: TRBV7-8
CDR3aa: CASSLGTSGQETQYF
CDR3nt: TGTGCCAGCAGCTTAGGGACTAGCGGGCAAGAGACCCAGTACTTC

abundance: NA
d_gene: NA
len: 13
j_gene: TRBJ2-7
v_gene: TRBV7-9
CDR3aa: CASSPQGKSEQYF
CDR3nt: TGTGCCAGCAGCCCGCAGGGGAAATCCGAGCAGTACTTC

abundance: NA
d_gene: NA
len: 16
j_gene: TRBJ2-5
v_gene: TRBV9
CDR3aa: CASSARRGLVGETQYF
CDR3nt: TGTGCCAGCAGCGCCAGGAGGGGGCTAGTCGGAGAGACCCAGTACTTC

abundance: NA
d_gene: TRBD2
len: 14
j_gene: TRBJ2-5
v_gene: TRBV29-1
CDR3aa: CSVGTSGSRETQYF
CDR3nt: TGCAGCGTTGGAACTAGCGGGAGTAGGGAGACCCAGTACTTC

abundance: NA
d_gene: TRBD2
len: 14
j_gene: TRBJ2-3
v_gene: TRBV5-1
CDR3aa: CASSLSSGEDTQYF
CDR3nt: TGCGCCAGCAGCCTCTCTAGCGGGGAGGATACGCAGTATTTT

abundance: NA
d_gene: NA
len: 16
j_gene: TRBJ2-5
v_gene: TRBV15
CDR3aa: CATSRETGRYQETQYF
CDR3nt: TGTGCCACCAGCAGAGAAACAGGGCGGTACCAAGAGACCCAGTACTTC

abundance: NA
d_gene: TRBD2
len: 16
j_gene: TRBJ2-2
v_gene: TRBV12-5
CDR3aa: CASGLVAGVNTGELFF
CDR3nt: TGTGCTAGTGGTTTGGTAGCGGGGGTGAACACCGGGGAGCTGTTTTTT

abundance: NA
d_gene: TRBD1
len: 15
j_gene: TRBJ2-1
v_gene: TRBV11-2
CDR3aa: CASSKEDRVGNEQFF
CDR3nt: TGTGCCAGCAGCAAAGAAGACAGGGTGGGGAATGAGCAGTTCTTC

abundance: NA
d_gene: TRBD1
len: 14
j_gene: TRBJ2-1
v_gene: TRBV5-6
CDR3aa: CASSVGGWDNEQFF
CDR3nt: TGTGCCAGCAGCGTAGGGGGCTGGGACAATGAGCAGTTCTTC

abundance: NA
d_gene: NA
len: 14
j_gene: TRBJ1-5
v_gene: TRBV5-5
CDR3aa: CASSLAVSNQPQHF
CDR3nt: TGTGCCAGCAGCTTGGCCGTCAGTAATCAGCCCCAGCATTTT

abundance: NA
d_gene: NA
len: 14
j_gene: TRBJ2-1
v_gene: TRBV9
CDR3aa: CASSVGAGYDEQFF
CDR3nt: TGTGCCAGCAGCGTAGGTGCAGGGTACGATGAGCAGTTCTTC

abundance: NA
d_gene: TRBD2
len: 17
j_gene: TRBJ2-1
v_gene: TRBV7-9
CDR3aa: CASSGREAGGTYNEQFF
CDR3nt: TGTGCCAGCAGCGGCCGAGAAGCGGGAGGAACTTACAATGAGCAGTTCTTC

abundance: NA
d_gene: NA
len: 16
j_gene: TRBJ1-1
v_gene: TRBV14
CDR3aa: CASSQDRWGPDTEAFF
CDR3nt: TGTGCCAGCAGCCAAGATCGCTGGGGGCCCGACACTGAAGCTTTCTTT

abundance: NA
d_gene: TRBD1
len: 15
j_gene: TRBJ1-1
v_gene: TRBV14
CDR3aa: CASSQQGARNTEAFF
CDR3nt: TGTGCCAGCAGCCAACAGGGGGCGAGGAACACTGAAGCTTTCTTT

abundance: NA
d_gene: NA
len: 15
j_gene: TRBJ1-2
v_gene: TRBV11-2
CDR3aa: CASSPNGVSAYGYTF
CDR3nt: TGTGCCAGCAGCCCAAACGGGGTATCCGCCTATGGCTACACCTTC

abundance: NA
d_gene: TRBD1
len: 18
j_gene: TRBJ2-6
v_gene: TRBV5-1
CDR3aa: CASSSTGTGISGANVLTF
CDR3nt: TGCGCCAGCAGCTCAACCGGGACAGGGATCTCTGGGGCCAACGTCCTGACTTTC

abundance: NA
d_gene: NA
len: 12
j_gene: TRBJ2-2
v_gene: TRBV29-1
CDR3aa: CSVSGNTGELFF
CDR3nt: TGCAGCGTTTCAGGGAACACCGGGGAGCTGTTTTTT

abundance: once
d_gene: NA
len: 13
j_gene: TRBJ1-1
v_gene: TRBV5-1
CDR3aa: CASSSGTGDEAFF
CDR3nt: TGCGCCAGCAGCTCTGGGACGGGGGATGAAGCTTTCTTT

abundance: NA
d_gene: NA
len: 15
j_gene: TRBJ1-5
v_gene: TRBV7-6
CDR3aa: CASSADSYSNQPQHF
CDR3nt: TGTGCCAGCAGCGCGGACAGTTATAGCAATCAGCCCCAGCATTTT

abundance: NA
d_gene: TRBD2
len: 16
j_gene: TRBJ2-1
v_gene: TRBV9
CDR3aa: CASSVGLAGVVDEQFF
CDR3nt: TGTGCCAGCAGCGTAGGTCTAGCGGGGGTCGTTGATGAGCAGTTCTTC

abundance: NA
d_gene: NA
len: 11
j_gene: TRBJ1-4
v_gene: TRBV28
CDR3aa: CASSTNEKLFF
CDR3nt: TGTGCCAGCAGTACAAATGAAAAACTGTTTTTT

abundance: NA
d_gene: TRBD1
len: 14
j_gene: TRBJ1-1
v_gene: TRBV29-1
CDR3aa: CSGGVGDRTFRAFF
CDR3nt: TGCAGCGGGGGCGTTGGGGACAGGACCTTTAGGGCTTTCTTT

abundance: NA
d_gene: TRBD2
len: 14
j_gene: TRBJ2-7
v_gene: TRBV29-1
CDR3aa: CSVDGRAGSYEQYF
CDR3nt: TGCAGCGTGGACGGGAGGGCCGGATCCTACGAGCAGTACTTC

abundance: NA
d_gene: NA
len: 16
j_gene: TRBJ2-1
v_gene: TRBV15
CDR3aa: CATSRDSASSYNEQFF
CDR3nt: TGTGCCACCAGCAGAGATAGCGCCAGCTCCTACAATGAGCAGTTCTTC

abundance: few
d_gene: NA
len: 12
j_gene: TRBJ1-1
v_gene: TRBV5-6
CDR3aa: CASSFGRTEAFF
CDR3nt: TGTGCCAGCAGCTTCGGTCGCACTGAAGCTTTCTTT

abundance: NA
d_gene: TRBD2
len: 14
j_gene: TRBJ2-1
v_gene: TRBV29-1
CDR3aa: CSVGGLVGENEQFF
CDR3nt: TGCAGCGTTGGGGGACTAGTTGGGGAAAATGAGCAGTTCTTC

abundance: NA
d_gene: TRBD1
len: 15
j_gene: TRBJ2-1
v_gene: TRBV7-9
CDR3aa: CASSFSQGAYNEQFF
CDR3nt: TGTGCCAGCAGCTTCTCACAGGGGGCCTACAATGAGCAGTTCTTC

abundance: NA
d_gene: NA
len: 16
j_gene: TRBJ2-1
v_gene: TRBV6-5
CDR3aa: CASSYSSGVPYNEQFF
CDR3nt: TGTGCCAGCAGTTACTCGTCCGGGGTCCCCTACAATGAGCAGTTCTTC

abundance: NA
d_gene: NA
len: 14
j_gene: TRBJ1-3
v_gene: TRBV10-1
CDR3aa: CASRGRDSGNTIYF
CDR3nt: TGCGCCAGCAGAGGCAGGGACTCTGGAAACACCATATATTTT